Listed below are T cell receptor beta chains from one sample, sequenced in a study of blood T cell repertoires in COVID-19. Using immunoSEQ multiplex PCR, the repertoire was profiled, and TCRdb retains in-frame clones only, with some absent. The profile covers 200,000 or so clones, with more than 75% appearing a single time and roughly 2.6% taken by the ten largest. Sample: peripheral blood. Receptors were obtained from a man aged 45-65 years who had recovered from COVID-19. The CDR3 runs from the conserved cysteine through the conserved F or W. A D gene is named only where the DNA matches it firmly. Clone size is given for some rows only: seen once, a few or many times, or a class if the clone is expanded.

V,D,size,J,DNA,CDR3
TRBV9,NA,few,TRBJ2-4,TGTGCCAGCAGCGTACCTGCCAAAAACATTCAGTACTTC,CASSVPAKNIQYF
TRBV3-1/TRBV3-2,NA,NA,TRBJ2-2,TGTGCCAGCAGCCTCTCAGGATTGCCCACCGGGGAGCTGTTTTTT,CASSLSGLPTGELFF
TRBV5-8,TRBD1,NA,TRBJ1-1,TGTGCCAGCAGCCTCCCCACCGGGACAGGTCCCAAAAACACTGAAGCTTTCTTT,CASSLPTGTGPKNTEAFF
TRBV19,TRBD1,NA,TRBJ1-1,TGTGCCAGTAGCGGACAGGGGATGAGCACTGAAGCTTTCTTT,CASSGQGMSTEAFF
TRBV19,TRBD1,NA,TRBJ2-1,TGTGCCAGTAGTATAAGACGACAGGGGGCATCAAATGAGCAGTTCTTC,CASSIRRQGASNEQFF
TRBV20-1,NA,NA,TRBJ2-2,TGCAGTGCTAGTGCGCGGGGGAACACCGGGGAGCTGTTTTTT,CSASARGNTGELFF
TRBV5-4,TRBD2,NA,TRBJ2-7,TGTGCCAGCAGCTCCGGGACTAGCGGGAGTCAGGGGCAGGCCTTC,CASSSGTSGSQGQAF
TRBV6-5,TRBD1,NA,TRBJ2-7,TGTGCCAGCAGGAGGACAGGGGGCATAATCGAGCAGTACTTC,CASRRTGGIIEQYF
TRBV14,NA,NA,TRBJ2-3,TGTGCCAGCACCCCGGGGTGGACTAGCACAGATACGCAGTATTTT,CASTPGWTSTDTQYF
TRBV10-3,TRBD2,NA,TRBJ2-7,TGTGCCATCAGTGAGTCGATCGTGTTAGCGGGGGACGAGCAGTACTTC,CAISESIVLAGDEQYF
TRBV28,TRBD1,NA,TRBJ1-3,TGTGCCAGCAGTATGGGGACAGGTGGAAACACCATATATTTT,CASSMGTGGNTIYF
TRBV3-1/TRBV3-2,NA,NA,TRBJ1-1,TGTGCCAGCAGCCGCGCCGGGACACTGAACACTGAAGCTTTCTTT,CASSRAGTLNTEAFF
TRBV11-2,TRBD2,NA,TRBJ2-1,TGTGCCAGCAGCCAGAAGGGACTAGCCTATGAGCAGTTCTTC,CASSQKGLAYEQFF
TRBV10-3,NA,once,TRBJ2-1,TGTGCCACCGGGTACGACAATGAGCAGTTCTTC,CATGYDNEQFF
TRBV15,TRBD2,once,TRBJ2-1,TGTGCCACCAGCAGTTATCCCGCTAGCGGGAGGGGGCATGAGCAGTTCTTC,CATSSYPASGRGHEQFF
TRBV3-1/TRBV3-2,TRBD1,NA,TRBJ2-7,TGTGCCAGCAGCAAACCCGGGACAGGTATCACCTCCTACGAGCAGTACTTC,CASSKPGTGITSYEQYF
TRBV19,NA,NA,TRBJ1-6,TGTGCCAGCAAGTGGGGGGGAGAAGGGTCACCCCTCCACTTT,CASKWGGEGSPLHF
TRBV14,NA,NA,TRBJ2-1,TGTGCCAGCAGCCTCGCGTATGAGCAGTTCTTC,CASSLAYEQFF
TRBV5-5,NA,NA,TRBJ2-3,TGTGCCAGCAGCTTCCAAGATACGCAGTATTTT,CASSFQDTQYF
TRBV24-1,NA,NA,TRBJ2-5,TGTGCCACCAGTGACCCTTGGGGGGTGAGGTACTTC,CATSDPWGVRYF
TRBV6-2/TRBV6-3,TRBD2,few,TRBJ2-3,TGTGCCAGCAGTTCACGACTAGCGGGAGGGCCTGGTACGCAGTATTTT,CASSSRLAGGPGTQYF
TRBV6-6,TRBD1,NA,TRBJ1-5,TGTGCCAGCAGTTACGAGGGGGCGGCTCAGCCCCAGCATTTT,CASSYEGAAQPQHF
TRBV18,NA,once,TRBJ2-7,TGTGCCAGCTCACCGGGGGGACCATCCTACGAGCAGTACTTC,CASSPGGPSYEQYF
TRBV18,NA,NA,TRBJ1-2,TGTGCCAGCTCACCGCTCAACGGAGATTTTTACACCTTC,CASSPLNGDFYTF
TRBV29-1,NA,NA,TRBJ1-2,TGCAGCGGCGCCGGGACAACTACTAACTATGGCTACACCTTC,CSGAGTTTNYGYTF
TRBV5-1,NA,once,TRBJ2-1,TGCGCCAGCAGCTTGGGGGAGAATGAGCAGTTCTTC,CASSLGENEQFF
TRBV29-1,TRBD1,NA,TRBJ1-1,TGCAGCGTTGAAGATCAGGGGGGCGTCGGGAACACTGAAGCTTTCTTT,CSVEDQGGVGNTEAFF
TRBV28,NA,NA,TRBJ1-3,TGTGCCAGCAAAGTTAGGAGGGCTGGAAACACCATATATTTT,CASKVRRAGNTIYF
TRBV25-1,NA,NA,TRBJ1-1,TGTGCCAGCAGTGAAAATTTGGTTCGGTTCACTGAAGCTTTCTTT,CASSENLVRFTEAFF
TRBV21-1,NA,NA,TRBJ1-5,TGTGCCAGCAGCTCCGCTAGGCAGGGAGGGTTCGAGCCCCAGCATTTT,CASSSARQGGFEPQHF
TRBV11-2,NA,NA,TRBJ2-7,TGTGCCAGCAGCCAAACAGATTTTAACTACGAGCAGTACTTC,CASSQTDFNYEQYF
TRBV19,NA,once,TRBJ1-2,TGTGCCAGTAGTAGGGCAGGGATGATAGGGGCCTACACCTTC,CASSRAGMIGAYTF
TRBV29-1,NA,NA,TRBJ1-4,TGCCTCTGGCAGCGGAATAGTGAAAAACTGTTTTTT,CLWQRNSEKLFF
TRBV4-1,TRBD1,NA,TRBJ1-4,TGCGCCAGCGGACCTCAGGGACAGGGGCGTGAAAAACTGTTTTTT,CASGPQGQGREKLFF
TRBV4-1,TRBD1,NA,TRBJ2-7,TGCGCCAGCATAAGAGGGGGACAGGCGGGCTACGAGCAGTACTTC,CASIRGGQAGYEQYF
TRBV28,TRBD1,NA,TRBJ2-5,TGTGCCAGCAGTTCAAGGGGACAGGGACCCGAGACCCAGTACTTC,CASSSRGQGPETQYF
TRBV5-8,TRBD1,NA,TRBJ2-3,TGTGCCAGCAGCACGGGACAGACCCAAATCACAGATACGCAGTATTTT,CASSTGQTQITDTQYF
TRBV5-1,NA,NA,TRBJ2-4,TGCGCCAGCAGCTTGGAACCAGCCGGTCGGGTGAACATTCAGTACTTC,CASSLEPAGRVNIQYF
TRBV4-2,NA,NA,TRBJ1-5,TGTGCCAGCAGCCAAGTCGAGGTCCCCCAGCCCCAGCATTTT,CASSQVEVPQPQHF
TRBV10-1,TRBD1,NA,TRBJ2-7,TGCGCCAGCAACTCAGGGGGATTCTACGAGCAGTACTTC,CASNSGGFYEQYF
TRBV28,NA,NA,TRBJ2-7,TGTGCCAGCAGCCGTACTAGTTATGAGCAGTACTTC,CASSRTSYEQYF
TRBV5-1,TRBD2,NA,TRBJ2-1,TGCGCCAGCAGCCCGGGACTAGCGGGAGCACAAAATGAGCAGTTCTTC,CASSPGLAGAQNEQFF